What follows are 12 T cell receptor beta chains derived from one specimen sequenced in a study of tumor-infiltrating lymphocytes in primary liver carcinoma. Joint extraction of RNA and DNA used about 17-30 mg of bulk tissue that was unsorted. From approximately 0.5 ug of total RNA, TCR beta-specific cDNA was reverse-transcribed using a constant-region primer. Three nested multiplex PCR rounds of slightly modified ARM-PCR generated TCR beta libraries. Two initial PCR rounds of approximately 10 cycles each paired TRBV1-TRBV30 forward primers with a C-beta reverse primer. TCRdb independently ran MiXCR on the multiplex PCR reads; one entry per CDR3 protein. In the table there are some 22,000 distinct CDR3 sequences, approximately 77% of which are singletons. Sample: liver tumor tissue from sampling region 5. As for subset: tumor region T5, tumor centre. The receptors shown here come from a woman in her twenties or thirties with primary liver carcinoma and hepatitis B virus infection.

The chain employs TRBV4-3 and TRBJ2-3; 13 positions agree with TRBD2. J gave up 3 bases and V 0 bases, and 12 bases lay outside the gene matches. The CDR3 is 20 residues long. From germline, CDR1 is LGHNA and CDR2 YSLEER. The CDR3 DNA follows: TGCGCCAGCAGCCAAGACCCCTTAACTAGCGGGAGGGTGACGACAGATACGCAGTATTTT. It translates to CASSQDPLTSGRVTTDTQYF.

The count of this clonotype is one. This could be a read error, since a much larger clone is one nucleotide away. This chain uses TRBV2 with TRBJ1-3; D perhaps matches TRBD1 (6 bases). The CDR3 covers 16 residues. Per germline, CDR1 SNHLY and CDR2 FYNNEI. The CDR3 reads CTSSSGETYSGNTIYF. The CDR3 coding sequence is TGTACCAGCAGTTCAGGGGAAACGTACTCTGGAAACACCATATATTTT.

Regarding this clonotype: Mismatch with germline at one junction end may stem from a read error. V and J are TRBV4-1 and TRBJ2-1; D might be TRBD1 (6 bases). The germline V gene has CDR1 MGHRA and CDR2 YSYEKL. The CDR3 contains 16 residues. The CDR3 sequence: CARSHESSTGYNKQFF. The DNA for the CDR3 is TGCGCCAGGAGCCATGAGTCATCGACAGGATACAATAAGCAGTTCTTC.

On this clonotype: An end of the junction differs from the germline gene, which may be a read error. The chain couples TRBV7-9 to TRBJ2-1, with a tentative D call TRBD1 (5 bases). The CDR3 runs 14 residues. CDR1 SEHNR and CDR2 FQNEAQ come from the germline V gene (reference sequence). CDR3 DNA sequence: TGTGCCAGTTCTTATGCAGGGTCCTACAGTGAGCAGTTCTTC. Translation gives CASSYAGSYSEQFF.

In the case of this clonotype: One end of the junction fails to match germline, which may point to a read error. V usage is TRBV4-3 and J usage is TRBJ2-1; D gene unclear. This CDR3 spans 16 amino acids. The germline V gene has CDR1 LGHNA and CDR2 YSLEER. The CDR3 sequence is CASSQDTGSSYSEQFF. The CDR3 DNA sequence: TGCGCCAGCAGCCAAGATACGGGTAGCTCCTACAGTGAGCAGTTCTTC.

This clonotype was observed a handful of times. This may be a read error, as it is one base from a much larger clone. J is TRBJ2-7 and V is TRBV7-2; no clear D gene. Germline loops: CDR1 SGHTA, CDR2 FQGNSA. CDR3 length: 12 amino acids. The V end was cut by 7 bases, the J end by 3 bases, with 10 bases between. The CDR3 bases are TGTGCCAGCAACCGTACCAACTACGAGCAGTACTTC. As protein: CASNRTNYEQYF.

In the case of this clonotype: This may arise from a read error, as a much more abundant clone is one base away. This chain uses TRBV11-2 with TRBJ1-1; D ambiguous. Germline V gene data show CDR1 as SGHAT and CDR2 as FQNNGV. The CDR3 loop spans 13 amino acids. CDR3 sequence: CASSYEAGTEAFF. CDR3 DNA sequence: TGTGCCAGTAGCTACGAGGCTGGCACTGAAGCTTTCTTT. The complete variable domain, with remaining parts taken from reference TRBV11-2 and TRBJ1-1, reads EAGVAQSPRYKIIEKRQSVAFWCNPISGHATLYWYQQILGQGPKLLIQFQNNGVVDDSQLPKDRFSAERLKGVDSTLKIQPAKLEDSAVYLCASSYEAGTEAFFGQGTRLTVV.

For this clonotype: The junction differs from germline at one of its ends, possibly a read error. The chain uses TRBV5-4 and TRBJ2-3; maybe TRBD1 (5 bases). The CDR3 has 17 amino acids. The germline V gene has CDR1 SGHNT and CDR2 YYREEE (reference sequence). CDR3 bases: TGTGCCAGCAGCGTAGACAGACACCCTCCACCCACTGATACACAGTATTTT. This translates into CASSVDRHPPPTDTQYF.

In its sample, this clonotype was seen many times. The chain combines TRBV13 with TRBJ2-5; D is perhaps TRBD1 (5 bases). Germline V lookup: CDR1 PRHDT, CDR2 FYEKMQ (reference sequence). V lost 5 bases, J lost 3 bases, and 13 bases lay in between. This CDR3 has 14 residues. The CDR3 DNA is TGTGCCAGCAGCCGACGCCAGGGTAAAGAGACCCAGTACTTC. Translating it yields CASSRRQGKETQYF.

On this clonotype: The junction and the germline gene differ at one end; a read error may be behind it. V is TRBV5-1 and J is TRBJ2-7, with D perhaps matching TRBD2 (5 bases). The CDR3 is made up of 15 amino acids. Germline CDR1 SGHRS, CDR2 YFSETQ. CDR3 in amino acids: CTSSPRADSVYEQYF. CDR3 DNA sequence: TGCACCAGCAGCCCGAGGGCGGACTCCGTTTACGAGCAGTACTTC.

This clonotype was picked up many times. The chain couples TRBV28 to TRBJ2-3; 10 bases line up with TRBD2. The CDR3 runs to 14 residues. V shed 6 bases and J 3 bases; nucleotides not matched to a gene: 3. The germline gives CDR1 MDHEN, CDR2 SYDVKM. The CDR3 nucleotides are TGTGCCAGCAGAGCTAGCGGGAGTACAGATACGCAGTATTTT. Residues: CASRASGSTDTQYF.

The chain joins TRBV7-3 to TRBJ2-5, with D possibly being TRBD2 (7 bases). The CDR3 runs to 14 residues. With 5 bases removed from V and 2 bases from J, the gap between germline ends came to 12 bases. Germline loops: CDR1 SGHTA, CDR2 FQGTGA. CDR3 in amino acids: CASSVGGAQETQYF. DNA for the CDR3: TGTGCCAGCAGCGTGGGGGGGGCTCAAGAGACCCAGTACTTC.